This is a list of T cell receptor beta chains from one sample in a study of T cells in Graves' hyperthyroidism and ophthalmopathy. TCRdb independently ran MiXCR on the multiplex PCR reads; one entry per CDR3 protein. Among over 550,000 distinct CDR3 sequences listed, roughly 17% were seen once. The material sequenced was blood. These receptors were collected from a woman aged 18-29 years with Graves' hyperthyroidism. Both conserved end residues are part of each CDR3. The D gene is left open where the match is weak. A clone size is listed for some rows: how often the clone was seen (once, few, many), or a class if it is expanded.

v_call	j_call	clone_size	d_call	cdr3_nt	cdr3_aa
TRBV6-5	TRBJ1-5	few	TRBD1	TGTGCCAGCAGTTACTCGATTCCACGGACAGGGGACCTTTATAGCAATCAGCCCCAGCATTTT	CASSYSIPRTGDLYSNQPQHF
TRBV15	TRBJ2-7	few	-	TGTGCCACCAGCAGAGATGGAGCCTACGAGCAGTACTTC	CATSRDGAYEQYF
TRBV3-1	TRBJ2-5	-	-	TGTGCCAGCAGCTCCGTTAGTAAGCGGCTTCTGTTTCAAGAGACCCAGTACTTC	CASSSVSKRLLFQETQYF
TRBV6-5	TRBJ2-7	-	-	TGTGCCAGCAGTTACCGGACGGCGTGGGAGCAGTACTTC	CASSYRTAWEQYF
TRBV20-1	TRBJ2-7	-	TRBD2	TGCAGTGCTAGAGTAGCGGGCTACTACGAGCAGTACTTC	CSARVAGYYEQYF
TRBV25-1	TRBJ2-1	-	TRBD2	TGTGCCAGCAAAAGAGAAACTAGCGGGAGGGTAAATGAGCAGTTCTTC	CASKRETSGRVNEQFF
TRBV6-2/TRBV6-3	TRBJ1-3	-	-	TGTGCCAGCAGTCCCACAGGGCCCTCTGGAAACACCATATATTTT	CASSPTGPSGNTIYF
TRBV2	TRBJ2-5	many	TRBD1	TGTGCCAGCAGTGGCTGGACAGGCGAAAAAGGAGAGACCCAGTACTTC	CASSGWTGEKGETQYF
TRBV6-6	TRBJ1-1	-	-	TGTGCCAGCAGTTACCCCCTTACTGAAGCTTTCTTT	CASSYPLTEAFF
TRBV30	TRBJ1-3	few	-	TGTGCCTGGACCAAAGTAGGGGGACCGACCTCTGGAAACACCATATATTTT	CAWTKVGGPTSGNTIYF
TRBV6-4	TRBJ2-7	many	TRBD1	TGTGCCAGCAGTGGCCGGGACAGGAGCACCTACGAGCAGTACTTC	CASSGRDRSTYEQYF
TRBV3-1	TRBJ2-3	few	-	TGTGCCAGCAGCCAGGGGACTTCGCCCGATACGCAGTATTTT	CASSQGTSPDTQYF
TRBV20-1	TRBJ2-1	-	TRBD2	TGCAGTGCTATTCTAGCGGGGGGATCCTACAATGAGCAGTTCTTC	CSAILAGGSYNEQFF
TRBV19	TRBJ1-2	-	-	TGTGCCAGAGAGGACACCCTACAGGCGACTAACTATGGCTACACCTTC	CAREDTLQATNYGYTF
TRBV20-1	TRBJ1-2	many	-	TGCAGTGCTTTCTGGGTTTATGGCTACACCTTC	CSAFWVYGYTF
TRBV28	TRBJ2-5	few	TRBD2	TGTGCCAGCAGGGGCGGGGGGGGGGAGACCCAGTACTTC	CASRGGGGETQYF
TRBV20-1	TRBJ1-6	few	-	TGCAGTGCTAGAGGTGGGGGGGAGGGTGGTTCACCCCTCCACTTT	CSARGGGEGGSPLHF
TRBV4-2	TRBJ2-7	few	-	TGTGCCAGCAGCCCTACGGGGAGGAAAACCTACGAGCAGTACTTC	CASSPTGRKTYEQYF
TRBV6-1	TRBJ2-3	-	TRBD2	TGTGCCAGCAGTGAAAGGAGGGGACTAGCGGGAGATACGCAGTATTTT	CASSERRGLAGDTQYF
TRBV6-6	TRBJ1-5	-	-	TGTGCCAGCAGTTACGCCGGGGACAATCAGCCCCAGCATTTT	CASSYAGDNQPQHF
TRBV7-2	TRBJ2-5	few	-	TGTGCCAGCAGCTGGAACCGGGCAGAGACCCAGTACTTC	CASSWNRAETQYF
TRBV5-1	TRBJ1-2	-	-	TGCGCCAGCAGCTTGGCCGGTGACAAGAGCTATGGCTACACCTTC	CASSLAGDKSYGYTF
TRBV20-1	TRBJ2-3	many	-	TGCAGTGCCCCTAGGGGCAGGGGGACTAGCACAGATACGCAGTATTTT	CSAPRGRGTSTDTQYF
TRBV11-3	TRBJ2-1	-	TRBD2	TGTGCCAGCAGCTTGCGGGGTAGCGGGAACAGTGAGCAGTTCTTC	CASSLRGSGNSEQFF
TRBV20-1	TRBJ1-2	-	-	TGCAGTGCTAGAACTACAGCGAGCTATGGCTACACCTTC	CSARTTASYGYTF
TRBV2	TRBJ1-1	many	-	TGTGCCAGCAGTGAAGCAGTCGGGGGCGGCGCTGAAGCTTTCTTT	CASSEAVGGGAEAFF
TRBV7-2	TRBJ1-3	many	-	TGTGCCAGCAGCTTTAGGGGGGGCTCTGGAAACACCATATATTTT	CASSFRGGSGNTIYF
TRBV30	TRBJ1-1	many	-	TGTGCCTGGAGTCCCGTTTGGGACACTGAAGCTTTCTTT	CAWSPVWDTEAFF
TRBV4-1	TRBJ2-3	few	TRBD2	TGCGCCAGCAGGCCGGGACTAGCGGAAGATACGCAGTATTTT	CASRPGLAEDTQYF
TRBV28	TRBJ2-7	once	TRBD1	TGTGCCAGCAGTCCACCCGACAGGGGGTATTACGAGCAGTACTTC	CASSPPDRGYYEQYF
TRBV28	TRBJ1-4	-	TRBD1	TGTGCCAGCAGTTTGCCAACAGGGGTATACGAAAAACTGTTTTTT	CASSLPTGVYEKLFF
TRBV6-5	TRBJ2-3	many	-	TGTGCCAGCAGTTACAGGCAGGAGGGCACAGATACGCAGTATTTT	CASSYRQEGTDTQYF
TRBV3-1	TRBJ2-5	few	-	TGTGCCAGCACGGTGGCAGGTCGTAGTAGAGAGACCCAGTACTTC	CASTVAGRSRETQYF
TRBV6-2/TRBV6-3	TRBJ2-7	many	-	TGTGCCAGCAGTTACAAGGGGCGCGTGTACGAGCAGTACTTC	CASSYKGRVYEQYF
TRBV6-2/TRBV6-3	TRBJ2-7	many	TRBD2	TGTGCCAGCACCGAGGGAGCGGGAGGGAGCGACGAGCAGTACTTC	CASTEGAGGSDEQYF
TRBV7-2	TRBJ1-2	-	TRBD1	TGTGCCAGCAGCCAGAACCAGGGGGGGGCCTGGTACACCTTC	CASSQNQGGAWYTF
TRBV5-1	TRBJ2-1	many	TRBD2	TGCGCCAGCAGCTTGGTGTCTAGCGGGGGTTACAATGAGCAGTTCTTC	CASSLVSSGGYNEQFF
TRBV24-1	TRBJ2-5	-	TRBD1	TGTGCCACCAGTGAATCTGGACAGGGGGCTCAAGAGACCCAGTACTTC	CATSESGQGAQETQYF
TRBV10-1	TRBJ1-1	-	-	TGCGCCAGCAGTGAGCCGAATGGGGGTGAAGCTTTCTTT	CASSEPNGGEAFF
TRBV7-9	TRBJ1-6	-	-	TGTGTCAGCAGCCAAGCAGGGGATTTATCACCCCTCCACTTT	CVSSQAGDLSPLHF
TRBV5-1	TRBJ2-3	few	TRBD2	TGCGCCAGCAGCCACCCCCTTGCGGGAGTAAGCCGTAGCACAGATACGCAGTATTTT	CASSHPLAGVSRSTDTQYF
TRBV4-1	TRBJ2-7	-	-	TGCGCCAGCAGCCAAGTTCCGGGACTTAGGGACGAGCAGTACTTC	CASSQVPGLRDEQYF
TRBV4-3	TRBJ1-1	many	-	TGCGCCAGCAGCCACCTGGTGGGCAGCACTGAAGCTTTCTTT	CASSHLVGSTEAFF